This is a list of T cell receptor beta chains from one sample in a study of neurological immune-mediated disorders. TCRdb processed the 5' RACE reads anew with MiXCR; each CDR3 protein has one entry. The repertoire has some 14,000 distinct CDR3 sequences, about 7.4% of them found once; the top ten carry less than 25%. The sequenced sample consisted of CD8+ T cells from blood. Receptor source: a woman aged 40 to 50 in good health. The CDR3 runs from the conserved cysteine through the conserved F or W. The D gene is left open where the match is weak. Some rows have no size entry. The others give once, few or many, or a class for an expanded clone.

>TRBD2|TRBV4-1|many|TRBJ2-1
CASSQVASGSRNEQFF
TGCGCCAGCAGCCAAGTCGCAAGCGGGAGTCGGAATGAGCAGTTCTTC
>.|TRBV12-3/TRBV12-4|many|TRBJ2-3
CASSQQWGDRYTQYF
TGTGCCAGCAGTCAACAGTGGGGGGACCGGTATACGCAGTATTTT
>.|TRBV12-3/TRBV12-4|many|TRBJ1-2
CASSFQGGPGDTF
TGTGCCAGCAGTTTTCAGGGTGGCCCCGGGGATACCTTC
>.|TRBV25-1|many|TRBJ2-5
CASSETSGSYQETQYF
TGTGCCAGCAGTGAAACCAGCGGGTCTTACCAAGAGACCCAGTACTTC
>TRBD1|TRBV9|many|TRBJ1-5
CASSVGDRDSQPQHF
TGTGCCAGCAGCGTGGGGGACAGGGATAGTCAGCCCCAGCATTTT
>.|TRBV15|many|TRBJ1-2
CATSRGDISYGYTF
TGTGCCACCAGCAGGGGGGACATTTCTTACGGCTACACCTTC
>.|TRBV9|many|TRBJ1-2
CASSVGGLYGYTF
TGTGCCAGCAGCGTAGGTGGGTTGTATGGCTACACCTTC
>.|TRBV29-1|many|TRBJ2-1
CSVEWGARQFF
TGCAGCGTTGAATGGGGAGCTCGGCAGTTCTTC
>.|TRBV15|many|TRBJ2-1
CATNDQVQLNNEQFF
TGTGCCACTAATGATCAGGTACAACTCAACAATGAGCAGTTCTTC
>.|TRBV5-4|.|TRBJ2-2
CASSLASRTENTGELFF
TGTGCCAGCAGCTTGGCCTCACGGACAGAGAACACCGGGGAGCTGTTTTTT
>.|TRBV12-3/TRBV12-4|many|TRBJ2-7
CASSPSQISYEQYF
TGTGCCAGCAGTCCAAGCCAGATTTCCTACGAGCAGTACTTC
>.|TRBV5-5|many|TRBJ1-5
CASSLDEWNQPQHF
TGTGCCAGCAGCCTGGACGAGTGGAATCAGCCCCAGCATTTT
>TRBD1|TRBV28|many|TRBJ1-2
CASTPPAGGWYGYTF
TGTGCCAGCACCCCCCCCGCAGGGGGCTGGTATGGCTACACCTTC
>.|TRBV7-9|many|TRBJ2-1
CASRILEYNEQFF
TGTGCCAGCAGAATACTCGAGTACAATGAGCAGTTCTTC
>TRBD2|TRBV4-1|many|TRBJ2-1
CASSPAGGRLAGDYNEQFF
TGCGCCAGCAGCCCCGCCGGGGGGCGGTTAGCGGGGGACTACAATGAGCAGTTCTTC
>.|TRBV7-3|.|TRBJ2-3
CASIGNTDTQYF
TGTGCCAGCATTGGAAACACAGATACGCAGTATTTT
>TRBD1|TRBV4-1|.|TRBJ1-1
CASSLRGTGVNTEAFF
TGCGCCAGCAGCCTGAGAGGGACAGGGGTGAACACTGAAGCTTTCTTT
>TRBD1|TRBV4-1|many|TRBJ2-7
CASSRDRGYEQYF
TGCGCCAGCTCCCGGGACAGGGGCTACGAGCAGTACTTC
>TRBD2|TRBV20-1|many|TRBJ2-7
CSARDLAGVGSYEQYF
TGCAGTGCTAGAGACCTAGCGGGAGTGGGATCCTACGAGCAGTACTTC
>.|TRBV20-1|many|TRBJ2-7
CSARVGPYEQYF
TGCAGTGCTAGAGTGGGACCATACGAGCAGTACTTC
>.|TRBV3-1|medium-sized|TRBJ2-7
CASSQVLYQAYEQYF
TGTGCCAGCAGCCAAGTTCTGTACCAGGCCTACGAGCAGTACTTC
>.|TRBV5-1|.|TRBJ2-1
CASSPRDIAVSEQFF
TGCGCCAGCAGCCCTCGGGACATCGCGGTGAGTGAGCAGTTCTTC
>TRBD1|TRBV12-3/TRBV12-4|many|TRBJ2-7
CASSLGTGGTREYF
TGTGCCAGCAGTTTGGGGACAGGGGGAACAAGGGAGTACTTC
>.|TRBV15|many|TRBJ2-7
CATSLRVEVYEQYF
TGTGCCACCAGCTTAAGGGTGGAGGTCTACGAGCAGTACTTC
>TRBD1|TRBV11-1|many|TRBJ2-7
CASSLDLGQLDSYEQYF
TGTGCCAGCAGCTTAGACTTGGGACAGTTAGACTCCTACGAGCAGTACTTC
>.|TRBV3-1|many|TRBJ2-3
CASSPDPFGGAEGTQYF
TGTGCCAGCAGCCCCGACCCCTTTGGCGGGGCGGAAGGTACGCAGTATTTT
>TRBD1|TRBV5-1|many|TRBJ2-5
CASSLQGAGRETQYF
TGCGCCAGCAGCTTACAGGGGGCAGGGAGAGAGACCCAGTACTTC
>.|TRBV20-1|many|TRBJ2-5
CSARPDRQETQYF
TGCAGTGCTAGACCGGACCGCCAAGAGACCCAGTACTTC
>.|TRBV5-1|.|TRBJ2-1
CASSFGRGGNSYNEQFF
TGCGCCAGCAGCTTTGGAAGGGGGGGGAACTCCTACAATGAGCAGTTCTTC
>TRBD2|TRBV7-6|many|TRBJ2-7
CASSAASGGAPTRSHEQYF
TGTGCCAGCAGCGCCGCTAGCGGGGGGGCACCCACTCGCAGCCACGAGCAGTACTTC
>TRBD1|TRBV18|many|TRBJ2-3
CASSPGQGSPDTQYF
TGTGCCAGCTCGCCAGGACAGGGGAGCCCAGATACGCAGTATTTT
>TRBD2|TRBV7-2|many|TRBJ2-1
CASSRRGRIELAGSNEQFF
TGTGCCAGCAGCCGTCGGGGTCGAATTGAACTAGCGGGGTCAAATGAGCAGTTCTTC
>TRBD1|TRBV7-9|many|TRBJ2-3
CASLHTGGSISDTQYF
TGTGCCAGCTTGCACACAGGGGGCAGCATCTCAGATACGCAGTATTTT
>TRBD1|TRBV5-1|many|TRBJ2-1
CASSSRDRVLPEQFF
TGCGCCAGCAGCTCCCGGGACAGGGTGCTCCCTGAGCAGTTCTTC
>TRBD2|TRBV20-1|few|TRBJ2-7
CSAREGSGRFSYEQYF
TGCAGTGCCCGAGAAGGTAGCGGGAGATTCTCCTACGAGCAGTACTTC
>.|TRBV10-2|many|TRBJ1-1
CASRLGSTEAFF
TGCGCCAGCAGATTAGGGAGCACTGAAGCTTTCTTT
>TRBD1|TRBV6-2/TRBV6-3|many|TRBJ2-7
CASGGDREVCEQYF
TGTGCCAGCGGGGGGGACAGGGAAGTCTGCGAGCAGTACTTC
>TRBD1|TRBV20-1|few|TRBJ2-7
CSARGDRGPSYEQYF
TGCAGTGCTAGAGGGGACAGGGGGCCCTCCTACGAGCAGTACTTC
>TRBD2|TRBV20-1|many|TRBJ2-7
CSALSGGSYEQYF
TGCAGTGCCCTAAGCGGGGGGTCCTACGAGCAGTACTTC
>.|TRBV5-1|many|TRBJ1-2
CASSFEGTSYGYTF
TGCGCCAGCAGCTTTGAGGGTACGAGCTATGGCTACACCTTC
>.|TRBV6-5|many|TRBJ2-3
CASSYGGGRDTQYF
TGTGCCAGCAGTTATGGAGGGGGCAGAGATACGCAGTATTTT
>.|TRBV5-1|many|TRBJ2-1
CASTPVGSYNEQFF
TGCGCCAGCACCCCGGTAGGGTCCTACAATGAGCAGTTCTTC
>TRBD2|TRBV20-1|.|TRBJ2-2
CSARSGGASTGELFF
TGCAGTGCTAGAAGCGGGGGGGCCAGTACCGGGGAGCTGTTTTTT
>.|TRBV11-2|many|TRBJ2-2
CASSSREGFGELFF
TGTGCCAGCAGCTCTCGTGAGGGATTCGGGGAGCTGTTTTTT
>.|TRBV2|many|TRBJ2-1
CASSDSLNEQFF
TGTGCCAGCAGTGACAGCCTCAATGAGCAGTTCTTC
>.|TRBV6-5|few|TRBJ1-2
CDSSPGPIYSYTF
TGTGACAGCAGCCCCGGGCCCATCTATAGCTACACCTTC
>.|TRBV4-1|many|TRBJ2-1
CASSQDVTNEQFF
TGCGCCAGCAGCCAAGATGTGACCAATGAGCAGTTCTTC
>.|TRBV3-1|medium-sized|TRBJ1-1
CASSPPSGEAFF
TGTGCCAGCAGCCCCCCGTCAGGTGAAGCTTTCTTT
>TRBD2|TRBV2|.|TRBJ2-2
CASSERIAGVRGEELFF
TGTGCCAGCAGTGAGCGAATAGCGGGAGTCAGGGGCGAGGAGCTGTTTTTT
>.|TRBV5-1|many|TRBJ1-2
CASSLGDGLTNYGYTF
TGCGCCAGCAGCTTGGGGGACGGCCTAACTAACTATGGCTACACCTTC
>.|TRBV30|many|TRBJ2-1
CAWIKTYNEQFF
TGTGCCTGGATAAAGACCTACAATGAGCAGTTCTTC
>.|TRBV9|many|TRBJ1-1
CASSMTGSPFEAFF
TGTGCCAGCAGCATGACCGGGTCCCCTTTCGAAGCTTTCTTT
>TRBD1|TRBV15|many|TRBJ2-3
CATSRDMSLGQGARYTQYF
TGTGCCACCAGCAGAGATATGTCCTTGGGACAGGGGGCGCGATATACGCAGTATTTT